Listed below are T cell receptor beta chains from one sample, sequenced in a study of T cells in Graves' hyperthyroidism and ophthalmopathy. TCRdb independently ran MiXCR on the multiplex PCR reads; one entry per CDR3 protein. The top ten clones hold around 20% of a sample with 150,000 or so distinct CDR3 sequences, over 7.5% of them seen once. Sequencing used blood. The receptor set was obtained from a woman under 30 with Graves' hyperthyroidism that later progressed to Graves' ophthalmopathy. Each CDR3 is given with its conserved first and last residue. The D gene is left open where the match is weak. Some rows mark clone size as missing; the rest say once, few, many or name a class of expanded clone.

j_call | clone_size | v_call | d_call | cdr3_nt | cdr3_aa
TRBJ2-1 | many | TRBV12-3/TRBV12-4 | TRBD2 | TGTGCCAGCAGCAAAACAAGGACTAGCGGGTACAATGAGCAGTTCTTC | CASSKTRTSGYNEQFF
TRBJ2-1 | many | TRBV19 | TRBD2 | TGTGCCAGTACGGAAGCGGGAGGAGCCTACAATGAGCAGTTCTTC | CASTEAGGAYNEQFF
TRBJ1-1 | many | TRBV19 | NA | TGTGCCAGTAAGGAGTGGCCAGAGAACACTGAAGCTTTCTTT | CASKEWPENTEAFF
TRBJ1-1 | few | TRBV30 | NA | TGTGCCTGGAAGGGAGAGGCGAACACTGAAGCTTTCTTT | CAWKGEANTEAFF
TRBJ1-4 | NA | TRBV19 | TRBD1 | TGTGCCAGTACCAACAGGGGGGGCAGAGTGACAACTAATGAAAAACTGTTTTTT | CASTNRGGRVTTNEKLFF
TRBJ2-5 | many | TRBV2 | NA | TGTGCCACCCGACTTGGTCCAGGGGAGACCCAGTACTTC | CATRLGPGETQYF
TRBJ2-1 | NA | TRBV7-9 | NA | TGTGCCAGCAGCTTATACGGGGGCGCCATAAATGAGCAGTTCTTC | CASSLYGGAINEQFF
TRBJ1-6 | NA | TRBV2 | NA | TGTGCCAGCAGTGATGGAAGTTCACCCCTCCACTTT | CASSDGSSPLHF
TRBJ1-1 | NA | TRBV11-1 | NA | TGTGCCGGCAGCCACTTCAGGGTAGCGAACACTGAAGCTCTCTTT | CAGSHFRVANTEALF
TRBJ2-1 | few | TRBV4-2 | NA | TGTGCCAGCAGCCAAGCAAGAGGGTCCCTCGGTGGGGAGCAGTTCTTC | CASSQARGSLGGEQFF
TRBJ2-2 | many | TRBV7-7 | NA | TGTGCTAGCAGCACCCCACGAGGGGGGGAGCTGTTTTTT | CASSTPRGGELFF
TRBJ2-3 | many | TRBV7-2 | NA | TGTGCCAGCAGCTTAGCGTCCGCCGGGGGGCGCGCAGGGTATACGCAGTATTTT | CASSLASAGGRAGYTQYF
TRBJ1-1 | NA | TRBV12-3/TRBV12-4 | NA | TGTGCCAGCAGTTTTGGCGATGGGGAAGCTTTCTTT | CASSFGDGEAFF
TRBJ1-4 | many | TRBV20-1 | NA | TGCAGTGCTAGAGATCGAGGGTCCGAAAAACTGTTTTTT | CSARDRGSEKLFF
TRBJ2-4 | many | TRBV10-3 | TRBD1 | TGTGCCTCAGGGGGAGAGGGGATAAACATTCAGTACTTC | CASGGEGINIQYF
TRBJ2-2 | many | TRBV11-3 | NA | TGTGCCAGCAGCCGATCCGTCCTAGGGACCGAAAACACCGGGGAGCTGTTTTTT | CASSRSVLGTENTGELFF
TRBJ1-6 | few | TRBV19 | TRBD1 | TGTGCCAGTAGTATGGGGACAGGCCTATCACCCCTCCACTTT | CASSMGTGLSPLHF
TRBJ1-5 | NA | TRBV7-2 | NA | TGTGCCAGCAGCTCCACCCGGGGGGGGAATCAGCCCCAGCATTTT | CASSSTRGGNQPQHF
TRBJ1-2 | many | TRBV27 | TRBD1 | TGTGCCAGCAGTCACGACAGGGGCGGGGATGGCTACACCTTC | CASSHDRGGDGYTF
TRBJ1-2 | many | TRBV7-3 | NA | TGTGCCAGCAGCCACACGTCGGGAGGGCCTCAGACGTTCTATGGCTACACCTTC | CASSHTSGGPQTFYGYTF
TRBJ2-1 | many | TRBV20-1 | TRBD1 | TGCAGTGCTAGACAAGGACCGGGACAGACTCGCAATGAGCAGTTCTTC | CSARQGPGQTRNEQFF
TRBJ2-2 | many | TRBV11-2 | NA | TGTGCCAGCAGCATCCGGGACTCCCCAAACACCGGGGAGCTGTTTTTT | CASSIRDSPNTGELFF
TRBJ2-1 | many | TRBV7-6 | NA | TGTGCCAGCAGCTTGGGTGACCAAAGCTCCTACAATGAGCAGTTCTTC | CASSLGDQSSYNEQFF
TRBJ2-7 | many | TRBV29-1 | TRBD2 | TGCAGCGTTGGGCTAGCGGGAGCATTTTCCTACGAGCAGTACTTC | CSVGLAGAFSYEQYF
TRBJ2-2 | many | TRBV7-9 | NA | TGTGCCGGCAGCTTAGGGGGTAACACCGGGGAGCTGTTTTTT | CAGSLGGNTGELFF
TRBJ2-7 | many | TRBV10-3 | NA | TGTGCCATCAGTGAAGGTGACGGGGCCGAGCAGTACTTC | CAISEGDGAEQYF
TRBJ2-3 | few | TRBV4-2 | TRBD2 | TGTGCCAGCAGCCAAGACCCTAGCGGGAGACCGACAGATACGCAGTATTTT | CASSQDPSGRPTDTQYF
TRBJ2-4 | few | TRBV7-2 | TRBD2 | TGTGCCAGCAGCGACCCCTTAAGGCTAGCGGAGACCAAAAACATTCAGTACTTC | CASSDPLRLAETKNIQYF
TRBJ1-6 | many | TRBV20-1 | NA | TGCAGTGCTAGAACACTGGCCGTTAGTTCACCCCTCCACTTT | CSARTLAVSSPLHF
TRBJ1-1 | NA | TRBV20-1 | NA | TGCAGTGCTAGGAAGGTCACTGAAGCTTTCTTT | CSARKVTEAFF
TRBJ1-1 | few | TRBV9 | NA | TGTGCCAGCAGCGCAACGGACACCCCTGAAGCTTTCTTT | CASSATDTPEAFF
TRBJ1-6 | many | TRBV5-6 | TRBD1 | TGTGCCAGCAGCTTCCCAACGGACAGGGCTTCACCCCTCCACTTT | CASSFPTDRASPLHF